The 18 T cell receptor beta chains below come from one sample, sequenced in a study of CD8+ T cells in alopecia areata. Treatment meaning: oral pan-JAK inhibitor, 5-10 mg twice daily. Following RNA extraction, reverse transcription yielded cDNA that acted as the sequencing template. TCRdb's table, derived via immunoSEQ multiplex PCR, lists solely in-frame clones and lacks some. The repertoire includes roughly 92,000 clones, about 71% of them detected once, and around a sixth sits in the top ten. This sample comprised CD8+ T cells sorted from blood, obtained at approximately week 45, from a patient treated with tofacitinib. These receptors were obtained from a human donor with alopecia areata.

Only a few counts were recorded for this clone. CDR3 DNA: TGTGCCAGCAGCACGGGGGGAAGCACCTACAATGAGCAGTTCTTC. Its translation is CASSTGGSTYNEQFF. This rearrangement joins TRBV5-8 to TRBJ2-1, with 7 bases matching TRBD2. This CDR3 is 15 amino acids long. Germline values: CDR1 SGHTS, CDR2 YDEGEE. Trimming removed 4 bases from V and 2 bases from J; junction bases left unmatched: 6.

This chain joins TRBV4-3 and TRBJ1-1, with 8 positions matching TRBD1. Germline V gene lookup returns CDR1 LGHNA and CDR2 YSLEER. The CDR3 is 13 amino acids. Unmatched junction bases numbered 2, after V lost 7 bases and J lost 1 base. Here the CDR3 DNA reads TGCGCCAGCAACAGGGGGGGGAACACTGAAGCTTTCTTT. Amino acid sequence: CASNRGGNTEAFF.

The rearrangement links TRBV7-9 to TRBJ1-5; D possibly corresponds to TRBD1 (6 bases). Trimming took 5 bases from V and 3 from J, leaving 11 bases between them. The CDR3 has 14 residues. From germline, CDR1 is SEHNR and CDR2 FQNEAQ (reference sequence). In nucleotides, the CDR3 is TGTGCCAGCAGCCGAGGGGGGATCAATCAGCCCCAGCATTTT. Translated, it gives CASSRGGINQPQHF.

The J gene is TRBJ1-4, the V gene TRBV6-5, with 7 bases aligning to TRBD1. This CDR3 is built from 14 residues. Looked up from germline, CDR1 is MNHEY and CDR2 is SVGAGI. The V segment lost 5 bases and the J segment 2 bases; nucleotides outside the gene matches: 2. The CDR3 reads CASSEGATNEKLFF. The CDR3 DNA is TGTGCCAGCAGTGAGGGGGCGACTAATGAAAAACTGTTTTTT.

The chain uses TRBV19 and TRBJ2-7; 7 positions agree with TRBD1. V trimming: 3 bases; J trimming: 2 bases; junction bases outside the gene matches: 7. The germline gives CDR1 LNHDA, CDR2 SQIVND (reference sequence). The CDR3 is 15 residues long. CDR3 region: CASSIEGASPYEQYF. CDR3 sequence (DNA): TGTGCCAGTAGTATTGAGGGGGCGTCACCCTACGAGCAGTACTTC.

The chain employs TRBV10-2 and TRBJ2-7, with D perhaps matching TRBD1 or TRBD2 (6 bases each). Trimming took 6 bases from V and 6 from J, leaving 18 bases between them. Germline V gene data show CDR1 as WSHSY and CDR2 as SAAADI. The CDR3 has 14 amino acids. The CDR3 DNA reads TGCGCCAGCAGGGAGGGGGGCCTCCTTTCCGAGCAGTACTTC. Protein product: CASREGGLLSEQYF.

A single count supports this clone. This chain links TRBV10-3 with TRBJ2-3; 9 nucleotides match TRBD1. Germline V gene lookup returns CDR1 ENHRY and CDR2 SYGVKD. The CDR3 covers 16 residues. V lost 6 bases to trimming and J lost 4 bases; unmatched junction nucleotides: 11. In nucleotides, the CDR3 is TGTGCCATCAGGGTACCGGGACAGGGAGAGGCAGATACGCAGTATTTT. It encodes CAIRVPGQGEADTQYF.

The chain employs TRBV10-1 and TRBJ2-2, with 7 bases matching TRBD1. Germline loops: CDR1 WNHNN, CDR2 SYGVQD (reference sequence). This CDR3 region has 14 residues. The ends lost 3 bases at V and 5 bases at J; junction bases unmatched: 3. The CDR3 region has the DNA TGCGCCAGCAGTGAATCAGGGGGAACCGGGGAGCTGTTTTTT. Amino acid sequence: CASSESGGTGELFF.

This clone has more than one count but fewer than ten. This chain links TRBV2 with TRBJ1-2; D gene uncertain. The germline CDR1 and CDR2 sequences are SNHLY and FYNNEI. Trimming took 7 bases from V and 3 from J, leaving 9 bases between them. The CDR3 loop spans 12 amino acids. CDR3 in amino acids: CASIREDYGYTF. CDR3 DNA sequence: TGTGCCAGCATCCGGGAGGACTATGGCTACACCTTC. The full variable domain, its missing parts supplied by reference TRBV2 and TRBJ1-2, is EPEVTQTPSHQVTQMGQEVILRCVPISNHLYFYWYRQILGQKVEFLVSFYNNEISEKSEIFDDQFSVERPDGSNFTLKIRSTKLEDSAMYFCASIREDYGYTFGSGTRLTVV.

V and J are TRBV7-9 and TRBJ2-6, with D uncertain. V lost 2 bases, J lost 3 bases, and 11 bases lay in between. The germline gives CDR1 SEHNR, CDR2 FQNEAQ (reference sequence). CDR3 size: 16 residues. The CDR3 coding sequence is TGTGCCAGCAGCTTACAGCGCTGGGGTGGGGCCAACGTCCTGACTTTC. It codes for CASSLQRWGGANVLTF. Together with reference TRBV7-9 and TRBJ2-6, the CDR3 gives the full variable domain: DTGVSQNPRHKITKRGQNVTFRCDPISEHNRLYWYRQTLGQGPEFLTYFQNEAQLEKSRLLSDRFSAERPKGSFSTLEIQRTEQGDSAMYLCASSLQRWGGANVLTFGAGSRLTVL.

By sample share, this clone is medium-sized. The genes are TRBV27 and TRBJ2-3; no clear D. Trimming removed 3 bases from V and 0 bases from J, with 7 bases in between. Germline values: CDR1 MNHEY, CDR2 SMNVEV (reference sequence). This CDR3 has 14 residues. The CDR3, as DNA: TGTGCCAGCAGTTTTGGTGGCAGCACAGATACGCAGTATTTT. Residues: CASSFGGSTDTQYF.

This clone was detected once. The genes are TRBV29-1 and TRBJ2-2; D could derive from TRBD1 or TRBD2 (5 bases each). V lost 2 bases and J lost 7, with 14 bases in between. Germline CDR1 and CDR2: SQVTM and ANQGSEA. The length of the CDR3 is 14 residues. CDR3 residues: CSVESGPVGGELFF. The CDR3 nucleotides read TGCAGCGTTGAATCGGGACCTGTCGGCGGGGAGCTGTTTTTT.

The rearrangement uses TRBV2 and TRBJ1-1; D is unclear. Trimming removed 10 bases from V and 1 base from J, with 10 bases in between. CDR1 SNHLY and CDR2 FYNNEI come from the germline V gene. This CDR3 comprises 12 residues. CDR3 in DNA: TGTGCCACCTCTGCCGGGAACACTGAAGCTTTCTTT. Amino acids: CATSAGNTEAFF.

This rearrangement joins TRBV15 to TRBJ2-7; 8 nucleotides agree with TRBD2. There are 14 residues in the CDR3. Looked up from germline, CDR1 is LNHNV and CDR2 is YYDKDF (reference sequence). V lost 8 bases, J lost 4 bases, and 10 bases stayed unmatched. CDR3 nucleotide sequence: TGTGCCACCTCGGGGGGGGCAGGGGAGTACGAGCAGTACTTC. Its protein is CATSGGAGEYEQYF. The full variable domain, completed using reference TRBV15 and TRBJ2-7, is DAMVIQNPRYQVTQFGKPVTLSCSQTLNHNVMYWYQQKSSQAPKLLFHYYDKDFNNEADTPDNFQSRRPNTSFCFLDIRSPGLGDTAMYLCATSGGAGEYEQYFGPGTRLTVT.

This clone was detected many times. The CDR3 loop is CASSRGTSGDYNEQFF. CDR3 nucleotides: TGCGCCAGCAGCCGCGGGACTAGCGGGGACTACAATGAGCAGTTCTTC. The chain uses TRBV4-3 and TRBJ2-1, with 13 bases identical to TRBD2. Germline loops: CDR1 LGHNA, CDR2 YSLEER. After removal of 4 bases from V and 3 bases from J, the junction contained 3 bases not matched to a gene. The CDR3 is 16 residues long.

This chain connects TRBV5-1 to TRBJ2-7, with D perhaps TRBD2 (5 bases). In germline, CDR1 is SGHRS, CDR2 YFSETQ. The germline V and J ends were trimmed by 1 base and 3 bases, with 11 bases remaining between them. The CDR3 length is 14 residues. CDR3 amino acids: CASSLPGSHYEQYF. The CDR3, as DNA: TGCGCCAGCAGCTTGCCGGGATCACACTACGAGCAGTACTTC. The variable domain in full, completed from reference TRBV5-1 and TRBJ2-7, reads KAGVTQTPRYLIKTRGQQVTLSCSPISGHRSVSWYQQTPGQGLQFLFEYFSETQRNKGNFPGRFSGRQFSNSRSEMNVSTLELGDSALYLCASSLPGSHYEQYFGPGTRLTVT.

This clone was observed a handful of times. DNA for the CDR3: TGCGCCAGCAGTCAAGTGGATGAGGGGGCAACCTACAATGAGCAGTTCTTC. As protein: CASSQVDEGATYNEQFF. V gene TRBV23-1 combines with J gene TRBJ2-1; 7 bases fit TRBD1. TRBV23-1 is an open reading frame whose function is uncertain. This CDR3 comprises 17 residues. After removal of 2 bases from V and 2 bases from J, the junction contained 9 bases not matched to a gene.

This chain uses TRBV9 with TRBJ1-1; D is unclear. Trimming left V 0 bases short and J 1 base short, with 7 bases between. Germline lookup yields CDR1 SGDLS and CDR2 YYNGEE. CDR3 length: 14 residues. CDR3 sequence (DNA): TGTGCCAGCAGCGTAGCGGAGAGGAACACTGAAGCTTTCTTT. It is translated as CASSVAERNTEAFF.